These 9 T cell receptor beta chains were all obtained from the same sample, sequenced in a study of response to subunit inactivated influenza vaccine. TCRdb re-derived calls from the RT-PCR reads in MiXCR, one entry per CDR3 protein. In the table there are a few hundred thousand distinct CDR3 sequences, 21% of which are singletons. This material consisted of PBMCs from blood, taken 21 months after vaccination. The receptor source for this set is a man aged 50-75 years who received an inactivated influenza vaccine.

This chain uses TRBV6-5 with TRBJ1-5; the D gene is possibly TRBD1 (5 bases). V was clipped by 0 bases and J by 4 bases, with 10 bases between them. Germline CDR1 is MNHEY and CDR2 is SVGAGI. CDR3 size: 15 residues. CDR3 sequence: CASSYSIGVNQPQHF. CDR3 nucleotide sequence: TGTGCCAGCAGTTACTCGATAGGGGTTAATCAGCCCCAGCATTTT.

This rearrangement joins TRBV24-1 to TRBJ1-4; possibly TRBD1 for D (6 bases). Germline lookup yields CDR1 KGHDR and CDR2 SFDVKD. V was trimmed by 5 bases and J by 7 bases, leaving 13 bases between them. CDR3 length equals 14 residues. DNA of the CDR3: TGTGCCACCAGTGCCGGGGGGCGACTTGAAAAACTGTTTTTT. Its protein is CATSAGGRLEKLFF.

This clonotype was found a few times. CDR3 sequence reads: CSAPPPDRTNQPQHF. CDR3 bases: TGCAGTGCTCCCCCACCCGACAGAACCAATCAGCCCCAGCATTTT. V is TRBV20-1 and J is TRBJ1-5; D might be TRBD1 (5 bases). Deletions cut 5 bases from V and 3 bases from J, with 17 bases between. CDR3 length: 15 residues. CDR1 is DFQATT, CDR2 SNEGSKA, per germline (reference sequence).

This clonotype was observed a handful of times. The V call is TRBV7-9, the J call TRBJ2-1; D unclear. V lost 6 bases and J lost 0, with 12 bases in between. CDR3 length: 15 residues. The germline V gene has CDR1 SEHNR and CDR2 FQNEAQ (reference sequence). CDR3 residues: CASRAQSSSYNEQFF. The DNA of the CDR3 is TGTGCCAGCAGGGCACAGTCTAGCTCCTACAATGAGCAGTTCTTC.

This clonotype was seen a few times. V is TRBV19 and J is TRBJ2-2; D is unclear. This CDR3 contains 13 residues. Trimming shortened V by 6 bases and J by 3 bases, and 8 bases separated the two germline ends. Germline CDR1 is LNHDA and CDR2 is SQIVND (reference sequence). The CDR3 region is CASSWGYTGELFF. CDR3 DNA: TGTGCCAGTAGCTGGGGATACACCGGGGAGCTGTTTTTT.

The chain recombines TRBV6-2 or TRBV6-3 with TRBJ1-1, with D perhaps matching TRBD1 (5 bases). Per the germline V gene, CDR1 is MNHEY and CDR2 is SVGEGT. The CDR3 covers 16 residues. Trimming took off 7 bases at V and 0 bases at J, with 18 bases between the two ends. The CDR3 nucleotides are TGTGCCAGCACTAAACAGGATCTGGTGATGAACACTGAAGCTTTCTTT. It is translated as CASTKQDLVMNTEAFF.

This rearrangement joins TRBV28 to TRBJ1-5; no clear D. CDR1 is MDHEN and CDR2 is SYDVKM in the germline V gene. The CDR3 extends over 15 amino acids. The ends were cut back, 6 bases at V and 3 bases at J, with 15 bases in the middle. The CDR3 nucleotides read TGTGCCAGCAGCCCAGGACGGATTTCCAATCAGCCCCAGCATTTT. Translation: CASSPGRISNQPQHF.

This clonotype was observed a few times. V is TRBV20-1 and J is TRBJ1-2; D possibly corresponds to TRBD1 (6 bases). The CDR3 extends over 11 amino acids. From germline, CDR1 is DFQATT and CDR2 SNEGSKA (reference sequence). The CDR3 coding sequence is TGCAGCGGGACAACTGGAAATGGCTACACCTTC. Its translation: CSGTTGNGYTF.

This clonotype occurred a few times. The CDR3 reads CASSIDDRDQFF. The CDR3 DNA reads TGTGCCAGTAGTATAGACGACAGGGATCAGTTTTTT. The V gene is TRBV19, the J gene TRBJ1-4; TRBD1 matches 7 bases. With V trimmed by 0 bases and J by 16 bases, 5 bases remained unmatched. Germline lookup yields CDR1 LNHDA and CDR2 SQIVND (reference sequence). The CDR3 covers 12 residues.